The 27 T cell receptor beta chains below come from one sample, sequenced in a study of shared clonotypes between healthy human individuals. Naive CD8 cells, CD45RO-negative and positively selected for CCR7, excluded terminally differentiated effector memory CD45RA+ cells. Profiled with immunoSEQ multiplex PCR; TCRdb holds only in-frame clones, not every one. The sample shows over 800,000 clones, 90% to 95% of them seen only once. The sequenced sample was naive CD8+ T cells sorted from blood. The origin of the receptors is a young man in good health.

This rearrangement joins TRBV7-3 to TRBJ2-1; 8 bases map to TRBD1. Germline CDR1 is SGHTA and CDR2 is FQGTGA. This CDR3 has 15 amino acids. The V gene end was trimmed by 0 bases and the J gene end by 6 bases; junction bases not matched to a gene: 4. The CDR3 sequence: CASSLTGTGGNEQFF. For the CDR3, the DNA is TGTGCCAGCAGCTTAACGGGCACAGGGGGCAATGAGCAGTTCTTC.

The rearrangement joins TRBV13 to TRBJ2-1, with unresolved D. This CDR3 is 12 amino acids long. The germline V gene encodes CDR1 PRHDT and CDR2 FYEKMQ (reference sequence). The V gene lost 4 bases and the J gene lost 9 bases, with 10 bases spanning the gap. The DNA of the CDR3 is TGTGCCAGCAGCTCCTCTTGGGGTGAGCAGTTCTTC. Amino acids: CASSSSWGEQFF.

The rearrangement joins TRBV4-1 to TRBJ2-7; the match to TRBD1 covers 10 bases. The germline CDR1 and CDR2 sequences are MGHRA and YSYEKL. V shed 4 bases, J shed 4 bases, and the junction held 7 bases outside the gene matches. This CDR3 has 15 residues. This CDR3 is CASSRQGTGDYEQYF. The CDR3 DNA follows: TGCGCCAGCAGCCGCCAGGGGACAGGGGATTACGAGCAGTACTTC.

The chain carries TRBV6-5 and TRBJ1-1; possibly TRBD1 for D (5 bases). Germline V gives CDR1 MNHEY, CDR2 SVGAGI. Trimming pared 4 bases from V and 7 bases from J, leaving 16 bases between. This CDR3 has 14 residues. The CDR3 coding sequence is TGTGCCAGCAGTTCCATCCGGGACCGGATTGAAGCTTTCTTT. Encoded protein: CASSSIRDRIEAFF.

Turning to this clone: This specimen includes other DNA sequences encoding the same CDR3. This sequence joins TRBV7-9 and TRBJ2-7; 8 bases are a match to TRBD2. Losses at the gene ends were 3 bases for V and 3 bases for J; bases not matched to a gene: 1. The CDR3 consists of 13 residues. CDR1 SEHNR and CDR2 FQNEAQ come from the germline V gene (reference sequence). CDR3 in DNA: TGTGCCAGCAGCTTGAGCGGGAGCTACGAGCAGTACTTC. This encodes CASSLSGSYEQYF.

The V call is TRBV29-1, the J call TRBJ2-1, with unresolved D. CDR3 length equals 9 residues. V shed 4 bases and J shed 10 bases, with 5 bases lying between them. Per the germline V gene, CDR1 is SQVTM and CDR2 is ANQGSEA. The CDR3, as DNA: TGCAGCGTTGGGCAGGAGCAGTTCTTC. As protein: CSVGQEQFF.

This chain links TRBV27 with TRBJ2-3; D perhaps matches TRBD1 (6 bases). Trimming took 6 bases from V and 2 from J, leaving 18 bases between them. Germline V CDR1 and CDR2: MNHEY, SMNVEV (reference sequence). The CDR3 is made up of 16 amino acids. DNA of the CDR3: TGTGCCAGCAGCAGGCTCAGGGGCGGCTCCACAGATACGCAGTATTTT. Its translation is CASSRLRGGSTDTQYF.

CDR3 in amino acids: CASSQGVGLASYEQYF. The CDR3 nucleotides read TGCGCCAGCAGCCAGGGTGTCGGACTAGCGTCTTACGAGCAGTACTTC. The chain links TRBV4-3 to TRBJ2-7; 9 nucleotides agree with TRBD2. The CDR3 contains 16 residues. The V and J ends lost 3 bases and 4 bases, in that order; junction bases with no gene match: 10. CDR1 is LGHNA, CDR2 YSLEER, per germline.

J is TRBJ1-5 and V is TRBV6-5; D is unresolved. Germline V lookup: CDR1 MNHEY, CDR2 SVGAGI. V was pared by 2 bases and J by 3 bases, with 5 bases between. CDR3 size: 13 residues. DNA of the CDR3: TGTGCCAGCAGTTACGTCCACAATCAGCCCCAGCATTTT. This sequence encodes CASSYVHNQPQHF.

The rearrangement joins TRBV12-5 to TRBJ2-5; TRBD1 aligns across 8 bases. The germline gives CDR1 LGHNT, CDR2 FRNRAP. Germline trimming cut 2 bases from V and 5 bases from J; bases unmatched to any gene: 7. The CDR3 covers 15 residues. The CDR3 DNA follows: TGTGCTAGTGGTTTGTGGCAGGGGGCCCGCGAGACCCAGTACTTC. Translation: CASGLWQGARETQYF.

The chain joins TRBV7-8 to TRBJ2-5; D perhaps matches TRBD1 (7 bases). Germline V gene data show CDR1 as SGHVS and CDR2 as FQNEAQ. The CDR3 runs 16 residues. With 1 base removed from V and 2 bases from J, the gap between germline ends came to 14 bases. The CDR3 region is CASSLVGGTAQETQYF. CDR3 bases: TGTGCCAGCAGCTTAGTAGGGGGGACAGCACAAGAGACCCAGTACTTC.

The CDR3 DNA reads as TGTGCCAGCAGCCCCTCGGAACCGGGACCCAAGGAAAGGGTATTCCACAATGAGCAGTTCTTC. Protein: CASSPSEPGPKERVFHNEQFF. This chain joins TRBV14 and TRBJ2-1; D possibly uses TRBD1 or TRBD2 (5 bases each). Germline V gene data show CDR1 as SGHDN and CDR2 as FVKESK. The CDR3 has 21 amino acids. V gave up 4 bases and J gave up 5 bases, with 33 bases separating them. The full variable domain, rest sourced from reference TRBV14 and TRBJ2-1, is EAGVTQFPSHSVIEKGQTVTLRCDPISGHDNLYWYRRVMGKEIKFLLHFVKESKQDESGMPNNRFLAERTGGTYSTLKVQPAELEDSGVYFCASSPSEPGPKERVFHNEQFFGPGTRLTVL.

The CDR3, as DNA: TGTGCCAGCAGCCAAGATCGACTAGCGGACAACACAGATACGCAGTATTTT. Amino acids: CASSQDRLADNTDTQYF. The V and J genes are TRBV4-2 and TRBJ2-3; 9 bases agree with TRBD2. Germline values: CDR1 LGHNA, CDR2 YNFKEQ. This CDR3 has 17 residues. J was trimmed by 2 bases and V by 0 bases; bases with no gene match: 6.

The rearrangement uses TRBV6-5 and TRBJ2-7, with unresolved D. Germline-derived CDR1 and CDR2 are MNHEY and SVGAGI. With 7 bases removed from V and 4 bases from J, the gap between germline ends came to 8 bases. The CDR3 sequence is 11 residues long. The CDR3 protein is CASIQGYEQYF. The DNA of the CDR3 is TGTGCCAGCATCCAAGGATACGAGCAGTACTTC.

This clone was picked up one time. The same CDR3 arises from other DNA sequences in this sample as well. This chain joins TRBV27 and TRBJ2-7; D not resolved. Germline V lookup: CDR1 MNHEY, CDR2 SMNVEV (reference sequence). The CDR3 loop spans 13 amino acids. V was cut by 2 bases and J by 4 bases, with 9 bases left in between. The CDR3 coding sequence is TGTGCCAGCAGTTTAACGTCAGGTTACGAGCAGTACTTC. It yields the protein CASSLTSGYEQYF.

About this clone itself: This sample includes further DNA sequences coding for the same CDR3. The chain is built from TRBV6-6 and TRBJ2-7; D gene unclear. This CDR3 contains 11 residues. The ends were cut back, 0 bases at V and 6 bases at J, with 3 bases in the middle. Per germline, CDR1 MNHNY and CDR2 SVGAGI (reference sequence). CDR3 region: CASSYSSEQYF. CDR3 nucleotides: TGTGCCAGCAGTTACTCTTCCGAGCAGTACTTC.

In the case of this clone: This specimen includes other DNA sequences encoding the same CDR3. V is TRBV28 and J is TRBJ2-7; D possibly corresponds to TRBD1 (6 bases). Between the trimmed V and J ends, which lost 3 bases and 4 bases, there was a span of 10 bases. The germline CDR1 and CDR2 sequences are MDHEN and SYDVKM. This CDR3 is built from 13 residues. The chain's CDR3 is CASSFRQGYEQYF. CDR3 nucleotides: TGTGCCAGCAGTTTTAGGCAGGGGTACGAGCAGTACTTC.

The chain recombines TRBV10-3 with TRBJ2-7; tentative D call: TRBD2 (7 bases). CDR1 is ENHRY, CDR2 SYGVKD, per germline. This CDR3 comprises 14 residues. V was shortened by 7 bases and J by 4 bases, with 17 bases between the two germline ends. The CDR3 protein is CAITKGEGRYEQYF. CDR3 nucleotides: TGTGCCATCACCAAGGGGGAGGGGCGTTACGAGCAGTACTTC.

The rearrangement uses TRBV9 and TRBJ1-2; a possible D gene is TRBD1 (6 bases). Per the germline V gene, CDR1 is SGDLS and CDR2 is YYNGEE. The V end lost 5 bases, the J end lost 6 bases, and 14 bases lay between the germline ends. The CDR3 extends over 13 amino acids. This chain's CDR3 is CASSGRDTHGYTF. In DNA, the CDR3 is TGTGCCAGCAGTGGTCGGGACACTCATGGCTACACCTTC.

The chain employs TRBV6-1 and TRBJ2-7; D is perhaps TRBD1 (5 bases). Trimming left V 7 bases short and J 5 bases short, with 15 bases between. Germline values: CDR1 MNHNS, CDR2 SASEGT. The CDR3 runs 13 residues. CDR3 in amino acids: CASNGWTIDEQYF. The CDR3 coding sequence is TGTGCCAGCAACGGGTGGACAATTGACGAGCAGTACTTC.

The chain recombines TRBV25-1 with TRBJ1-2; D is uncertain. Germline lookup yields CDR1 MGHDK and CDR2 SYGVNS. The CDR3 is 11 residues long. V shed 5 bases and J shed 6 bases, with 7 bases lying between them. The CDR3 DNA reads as TGTGCCAGCAGTTTAGGGAATGGCTACACCTTC. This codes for CASSLGNGYTF.

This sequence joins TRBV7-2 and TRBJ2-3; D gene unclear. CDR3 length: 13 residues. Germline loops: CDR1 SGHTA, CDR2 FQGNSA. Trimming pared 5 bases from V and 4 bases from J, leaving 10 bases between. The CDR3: CASSDNFPDTQYF. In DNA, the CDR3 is TGTGCCAGCAGCGACAATTTCCCAGATACGCAGTATTTT.

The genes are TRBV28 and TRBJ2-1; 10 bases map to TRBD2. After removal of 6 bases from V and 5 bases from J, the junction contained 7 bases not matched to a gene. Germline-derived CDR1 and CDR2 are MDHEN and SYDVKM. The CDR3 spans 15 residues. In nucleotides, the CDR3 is TGTGCCAGCAGCATCGGGACTAGCGATGACAATGAGCAGTTCTTC. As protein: CASSIGTSDDNEQFF. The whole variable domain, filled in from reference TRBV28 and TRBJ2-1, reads DVKVTQSSRYLVKRTGEKVFLECVQDMDHENMFWYRQDPGLGLRLIYFSYDVKMKEKGDIPEGYSVSREKKERFSLILESASTNQTSMYLCASSIGTSDDNEQFFGPGTRLTVL.

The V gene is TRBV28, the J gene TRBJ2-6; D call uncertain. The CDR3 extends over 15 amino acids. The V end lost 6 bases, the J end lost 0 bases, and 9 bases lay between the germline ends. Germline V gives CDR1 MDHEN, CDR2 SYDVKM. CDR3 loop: CASSSKSSGANVLTF. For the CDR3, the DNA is TGTGCCAGCAGCTCGAAGAGCTCTGGGGCCAACGTCCTGACTTTC.

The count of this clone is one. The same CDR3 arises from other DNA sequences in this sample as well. The CDR3, as DNA: TGTGCCTGGAGAGGGGGCGTTGGTAATAGGGAAAAACTGTTTTTT. It specifies CAWRGGVGNREKLFF. The chain couples TRBV30 to TRBJ1-4; 7 nucleotides match TRBD1. The CDR3 runs to 15 residues. The germline CDR1 and CDR2 sequences are GTSNPN and SVGIG (reference sequence). The V and J ends lost 3 bases and 8 bases, in that order; junction bases with no gene match: 12.

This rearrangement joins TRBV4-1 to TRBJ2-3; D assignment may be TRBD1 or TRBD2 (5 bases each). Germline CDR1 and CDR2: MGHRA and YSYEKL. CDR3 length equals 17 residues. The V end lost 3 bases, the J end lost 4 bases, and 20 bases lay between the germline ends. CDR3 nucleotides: TGCGCCAGCAGCCACCCCTCGGGGCTGGTAGGGGCAGATACGCAGTATTTT. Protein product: CASSHPSGLVGADTQYF.

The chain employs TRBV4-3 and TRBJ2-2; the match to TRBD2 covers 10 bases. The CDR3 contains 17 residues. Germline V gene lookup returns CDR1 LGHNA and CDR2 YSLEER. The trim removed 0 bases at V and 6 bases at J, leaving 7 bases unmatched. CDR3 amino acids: CASSQDPSGSESGELFF. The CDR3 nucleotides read TGCGCCAGCAGCCAAGATCCTAGCGGGAGTGAGTCCGGGGAGCTGTTTTTT.